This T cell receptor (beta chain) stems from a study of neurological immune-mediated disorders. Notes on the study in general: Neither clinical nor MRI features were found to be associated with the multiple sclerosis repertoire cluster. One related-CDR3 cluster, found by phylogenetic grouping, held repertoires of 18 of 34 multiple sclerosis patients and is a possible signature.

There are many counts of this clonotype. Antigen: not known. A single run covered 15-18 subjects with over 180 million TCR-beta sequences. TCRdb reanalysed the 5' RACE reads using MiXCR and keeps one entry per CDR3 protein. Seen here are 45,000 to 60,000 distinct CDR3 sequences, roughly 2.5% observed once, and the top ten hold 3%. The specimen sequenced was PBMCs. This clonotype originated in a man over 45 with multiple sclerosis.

The CDR3 DNA reads as TGTGCCAGCAGCTTAGGAGGGGATAATGAAAAACTGTTTTTT. This translates into CASSLGGDNEKLFF. This chain uses TRBV7-2 with TRBJ1-4; D is perhaps TRBD1 (5 bases). V was pared by 1 base and J by 4 bases, with 7 bases between. In germline, CDR1 is SGHTA, CDR2 FQGNSA. This CDR3 has 14 amino acids.